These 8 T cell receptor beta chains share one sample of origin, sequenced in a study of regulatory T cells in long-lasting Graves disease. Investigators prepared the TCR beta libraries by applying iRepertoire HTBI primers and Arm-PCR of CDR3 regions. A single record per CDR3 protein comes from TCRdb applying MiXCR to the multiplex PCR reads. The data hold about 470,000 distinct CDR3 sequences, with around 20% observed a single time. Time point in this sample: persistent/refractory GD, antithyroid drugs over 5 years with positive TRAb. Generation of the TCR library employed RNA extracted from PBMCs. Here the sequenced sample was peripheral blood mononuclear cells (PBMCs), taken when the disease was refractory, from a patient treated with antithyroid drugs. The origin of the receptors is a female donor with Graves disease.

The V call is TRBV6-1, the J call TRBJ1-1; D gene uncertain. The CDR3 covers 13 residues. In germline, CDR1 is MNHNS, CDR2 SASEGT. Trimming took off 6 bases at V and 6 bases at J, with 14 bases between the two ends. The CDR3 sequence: CASSPGVGAEAFF. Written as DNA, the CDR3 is TGTGCCAGCAGCCCTGGGGTTGGCGCTGAAGCTTTCTTT.

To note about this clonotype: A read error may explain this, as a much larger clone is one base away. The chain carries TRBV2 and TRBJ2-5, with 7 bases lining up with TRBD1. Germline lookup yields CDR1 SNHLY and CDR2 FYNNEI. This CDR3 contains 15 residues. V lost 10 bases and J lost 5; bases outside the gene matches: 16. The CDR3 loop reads CANRDRGFEGETQYF. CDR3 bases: TGTGCCAACCGGGACAGAGGGTTTGAGGGGGAGACCCAGTACTTC.

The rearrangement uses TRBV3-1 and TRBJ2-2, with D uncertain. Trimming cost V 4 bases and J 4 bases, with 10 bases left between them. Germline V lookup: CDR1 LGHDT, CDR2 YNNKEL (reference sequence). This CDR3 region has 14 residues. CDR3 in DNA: TGTGCCAGCAGCCGAATCCCCGGCACCGGGGAGCTGTTTTTT. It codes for CASSRIPGTGELFF.

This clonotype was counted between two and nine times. This CDR3 reads CATGPRDQPQHF. As DNA, the CDR3 is TGTGCCACCGGCCCGCGGGACCAGCCCCAGCATTTT. V is TRBV6-2 or TRBV6-3 and J is TRBJ1-5; tentative D call: TRBD1 (5 bases). Germline V gives CDR1 MNHEY, CDR2 SVGEGT. V lost 10 bases and J 7 bases, leaving 14 bases between the germline ends. The CDR3 runs 12 residues.

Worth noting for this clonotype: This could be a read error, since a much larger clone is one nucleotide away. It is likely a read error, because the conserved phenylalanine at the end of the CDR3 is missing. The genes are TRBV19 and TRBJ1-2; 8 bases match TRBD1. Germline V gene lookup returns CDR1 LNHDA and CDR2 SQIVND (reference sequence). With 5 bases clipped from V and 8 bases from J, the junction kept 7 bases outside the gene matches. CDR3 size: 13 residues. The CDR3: CASSFPDREGYTL. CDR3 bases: TGTGCCAGTAGTTTTCCGGACAGGGAAGGCTACACCCTC.

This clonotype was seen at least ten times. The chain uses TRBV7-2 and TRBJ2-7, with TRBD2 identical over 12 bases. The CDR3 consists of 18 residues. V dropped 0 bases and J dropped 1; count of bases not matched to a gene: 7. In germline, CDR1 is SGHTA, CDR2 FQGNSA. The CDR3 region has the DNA TGTGCCAGCAGCTTAGCGGGGTTAGGACTAGCGGGGTCCTACGAGCAGTACTTC. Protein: CASSLAGLGLAGSYEQYF. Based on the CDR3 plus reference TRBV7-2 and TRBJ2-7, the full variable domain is GAGVSQSPSNKVTEKGKDVELRCDPISGHTALYWYRQSLGQGLEFLIYFQGNSAPDKSGLPSDRFSAERTGGSVSTLTIQRTQQEDSAVYLCASSLAGLGLAGSYEQYFGPGTRLTVT.

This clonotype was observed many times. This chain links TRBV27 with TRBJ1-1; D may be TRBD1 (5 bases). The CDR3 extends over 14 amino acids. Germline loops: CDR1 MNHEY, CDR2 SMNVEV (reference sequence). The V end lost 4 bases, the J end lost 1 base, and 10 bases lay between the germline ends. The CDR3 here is CASSSLGQNTEAFF. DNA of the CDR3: TGTGCCAGCAGTTCTCTTGGACAGAACACTGAAGCTTTCTTT.

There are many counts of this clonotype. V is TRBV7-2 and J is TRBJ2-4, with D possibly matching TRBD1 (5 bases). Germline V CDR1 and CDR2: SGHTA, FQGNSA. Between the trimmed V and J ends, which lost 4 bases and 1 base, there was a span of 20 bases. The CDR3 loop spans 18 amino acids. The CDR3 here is CASSSKVTGPGAKNIQYF. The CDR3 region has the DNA TGTGCCAGCAGCTCAAAAGTCACAGGTCCGGGTGCCAAAAACATTCAGTACTTC.